The TCR beta chain described here comes from a study of T cell responses to AZD1222 COVID-19 vaccine. Points from the study as a whole: Repertoire sampling occurred only after the peak T cell response. Spike-specific TCR breadth rose after two AZD1222 doses, and depth rose as well. Among the donors, most were white British and more were female, and clonal diversity was possibly underestimated.

Details on this clone: Its antigen is unidentified.

The CDR3 has 11 residues. From germline, CDR1 is SGHVS and CDR2 FQNEAQ. V shed 8 bases and J shed 4 bases, with 8 bases lying between them. The method was immunoSEQ multiplex PCR; TCRdb's version includes in-frame clones alone and lacks a portion of them. This sample yields 110,000 to 150,000 clones, of which approximately 91% are seen a single time; roughly 2% belongs to the top ten. The source material was peripheral blood, sampled 28 days after the second AZD1222 dose. The chain carries TRBV7-8 and TRBJ1-2, with unresolved D. The TCR sequence derives from an adult who received the AZD1222 COVID-19 vaccine. The CDR3 coding sequence is TGTGCCAGCGGACGTCCCTATGGCTACACCTTC. It encodes CASGRPYGYTF.